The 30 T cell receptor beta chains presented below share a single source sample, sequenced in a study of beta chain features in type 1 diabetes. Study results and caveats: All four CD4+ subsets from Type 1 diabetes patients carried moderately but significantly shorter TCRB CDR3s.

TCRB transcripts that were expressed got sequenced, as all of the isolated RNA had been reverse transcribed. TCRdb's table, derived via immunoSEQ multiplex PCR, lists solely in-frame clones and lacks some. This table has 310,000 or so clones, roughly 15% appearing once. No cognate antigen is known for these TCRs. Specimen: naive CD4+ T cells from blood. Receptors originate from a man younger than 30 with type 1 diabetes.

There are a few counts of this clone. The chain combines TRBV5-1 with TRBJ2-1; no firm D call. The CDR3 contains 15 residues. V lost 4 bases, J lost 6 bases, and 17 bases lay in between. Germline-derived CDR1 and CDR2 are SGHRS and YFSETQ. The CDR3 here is CASSPPSAAGNEQFF. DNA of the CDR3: TGCGCCAGCAGCCCTCCTTCAGCCGCAGGCAATGAGCAGTTCTTC.

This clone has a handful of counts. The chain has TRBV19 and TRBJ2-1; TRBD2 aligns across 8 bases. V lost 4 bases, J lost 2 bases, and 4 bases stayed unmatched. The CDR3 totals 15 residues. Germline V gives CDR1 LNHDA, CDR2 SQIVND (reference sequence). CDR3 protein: CASSTIAGTYNEQFF. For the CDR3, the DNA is TGTGCCAGTAGTACAATAGCGGGGACCTACAATGAGCAGTTCTTC.

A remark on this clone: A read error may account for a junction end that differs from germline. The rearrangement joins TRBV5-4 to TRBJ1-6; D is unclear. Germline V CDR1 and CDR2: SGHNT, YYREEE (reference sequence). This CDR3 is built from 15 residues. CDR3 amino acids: CASSQVALVDSPLHF. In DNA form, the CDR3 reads TGCGCCAGCAGCCAAGTAGCCTTGGTGGATTCACCCCTCCACTTT.

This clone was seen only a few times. CDR3 bases: TGCGCCAGCAGCTTGGCCCCGGGGGGGTACACAGATACGCAGTATTTT. It codes for CASSLAPGGYTDTQYF. The rearrangement uses TRBV5-1 and TRBJ2-3; 8 positions agree with TRBD2. V was clipped by 0 bases and J by 2 bases; unmatched bases: 5. The CDR3 is 16 amino acids. Germline-derived CDR1 and CDR2 are SGHRS and YFSETQ.

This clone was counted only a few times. CDR3 loop: CASSLGGAATDTQYF. In nucleotides, the CDR3 is TGTGCCAGCAGTTTAGGCGGGGCAGCCACAGATACGCAGTATTTT. The chain combines TRBV28 with TRBJ2-3, with TRBD2 as a possible D gene (6 bases). The CDR3 is 15 residues long. Germline V CDR1 and CDR2: MDHEN, SYDVKM. V gave up 2 bases and J gave up 2 bases, with 11 bases separating them. The full variable domain, its missing parts supplied by reference TRBV28 and TRBJ2-3, is DVKVTQSSRYLVKRTGEKVFLECVQDMDHENMFWYRQDPGLGLRLIYFSYDVKMKEKGDIPEGYSVSREKKERFSLILESASTNQTSMYLCASSLGGAATDTQYFGPGTRLTVL.

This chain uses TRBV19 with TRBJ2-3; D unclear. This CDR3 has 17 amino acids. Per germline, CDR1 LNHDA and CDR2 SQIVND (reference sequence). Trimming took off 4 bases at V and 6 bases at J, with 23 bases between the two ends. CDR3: CASSRGAFWSQSDTQYF. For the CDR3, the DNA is TGTGCCAGTAGTAGAGGCGCCTTTTGGTCCCAGTCGGATACGCAGTATTTT.

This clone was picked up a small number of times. The CDR3 DNA reads TGCGCCAGCAGCTCCCTGGGACAGGGTTACGAGCAGTACTTC. Encoded protein: CASSSLGQGYEQYF. This sequence joins TRBV5-1 and TRBJ2-7; TRBD1 matches 9 bases. This CDR3 has 14 amino acids. V was pared by 3 bases and J by 4 bases, with 5 bases of the junction left unmatched. The V gene's germline CDR1 is SGHRS and CDR2 YFSETQ. The variable domain in full, completed from reference TRBV5-1 and TRBJ2-7, reads KAGVTQTPRYLIKTRGQQVTLSCSPISGHRSVSWYQQTPGQGLQFLFEYFSETQRNKGNFPGRFSGRQFSNSRSEMNVSTLELGDSALYLCASSSLGQGYEQYFGPGTRLTVT.

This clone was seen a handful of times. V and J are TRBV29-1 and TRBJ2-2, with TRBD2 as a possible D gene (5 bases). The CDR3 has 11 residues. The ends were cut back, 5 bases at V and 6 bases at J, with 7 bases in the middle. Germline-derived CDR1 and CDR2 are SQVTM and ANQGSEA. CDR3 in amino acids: CSVSGSGELFF. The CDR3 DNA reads TGCAGCGTTTCGGGGTCCGGGGAGCTGTTTTTT.

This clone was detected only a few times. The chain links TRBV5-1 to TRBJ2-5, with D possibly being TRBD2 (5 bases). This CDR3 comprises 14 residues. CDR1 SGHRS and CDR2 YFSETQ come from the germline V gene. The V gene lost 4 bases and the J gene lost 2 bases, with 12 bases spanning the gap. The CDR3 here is CASSGGLIQETQYF. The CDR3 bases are TGCGCCAGCAGCGGCGGACTGATACAAGAGACCCAGTACTTC.

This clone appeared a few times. DNA for the CDR3: TGTGCCACCAGCAGAGACCCTAGCGGGTCCAATGAGCAGTTCTTC. Translating it yields CATSRDPSGSNEQFF. The chain is built from TRBV15 and TRBJ2-1; 8 nucleotides line up with TRBD2. V shed 0 bases, J shed 6 bases, and the junction held 4 bases outside the gene matches. Germline V gene sequence: CDR1 LNHNV, CDR2 YYDKDF (reference sequence). The CDR3 runs to 15 residues.

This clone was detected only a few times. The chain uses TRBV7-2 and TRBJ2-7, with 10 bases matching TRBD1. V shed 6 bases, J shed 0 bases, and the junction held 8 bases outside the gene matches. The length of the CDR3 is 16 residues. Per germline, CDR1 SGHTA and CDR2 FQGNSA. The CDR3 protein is CASSPHGQGVSYEQYF. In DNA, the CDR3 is TGTGCCAGCAGTCCCCATGGACAGGGGGTCTCCTACGAGCAGTACTTC.

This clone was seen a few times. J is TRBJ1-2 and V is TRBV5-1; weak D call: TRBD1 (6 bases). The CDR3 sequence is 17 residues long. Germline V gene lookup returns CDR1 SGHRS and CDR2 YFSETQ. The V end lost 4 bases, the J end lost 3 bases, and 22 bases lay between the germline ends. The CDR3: CASSLTGDISLDYGYTF. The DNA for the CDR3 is TGCGCCAGCAGCCTGACCGGGGACATATCCTTAGACTATGGCTACACCTTC. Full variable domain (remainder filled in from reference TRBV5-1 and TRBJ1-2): KAGVTQTPRYLIKTRGQQVTLSCSPISGHRSVSWYQQTPGQGLQFLFEYFSETQRNKGNFPGRFSGRQFSNSRSEMNVSTLELGDSALYLCASSLTGDISLDYGYTFGSGTRLTVV.

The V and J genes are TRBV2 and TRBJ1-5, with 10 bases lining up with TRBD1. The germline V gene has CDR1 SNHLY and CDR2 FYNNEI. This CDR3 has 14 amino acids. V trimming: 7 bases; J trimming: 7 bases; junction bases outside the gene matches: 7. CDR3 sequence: CASTGTGAAQPQHF. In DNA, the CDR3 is TGTGCCAGCACTGGGACAGGGGCGGCCCAGCCCCAGCATTTT. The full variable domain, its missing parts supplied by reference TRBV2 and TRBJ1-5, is EPEVTQTPSHQVTQMGQEVILRCVPISNHLYFYWYRQILGQKVEFLVSFYNNEISEKSEIFDDQFSVERPDGSNFTLKIRSTKLEDSAMYFCASTGTGAAQPQHFGDGTRLSIL.

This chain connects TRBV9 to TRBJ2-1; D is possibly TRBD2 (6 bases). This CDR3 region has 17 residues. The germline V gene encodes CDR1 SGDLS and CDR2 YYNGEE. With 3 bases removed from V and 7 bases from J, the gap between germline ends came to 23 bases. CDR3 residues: CASSGRGMTTGGNEQFF. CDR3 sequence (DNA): TGTGCCAGCAGCGGGCGGGGCATGACTACCGGGGGAAATGAGCAGTTCTTC.

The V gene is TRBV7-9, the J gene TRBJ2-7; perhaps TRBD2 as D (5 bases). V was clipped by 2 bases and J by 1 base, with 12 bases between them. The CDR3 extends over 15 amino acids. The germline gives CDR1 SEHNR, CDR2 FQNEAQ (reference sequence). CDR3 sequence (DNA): TGTGCCAGCAGCTTATTGACTGGGAGATCCTACGAGCAGTACTTC. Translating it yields CASSLLTGRSYEQYF.

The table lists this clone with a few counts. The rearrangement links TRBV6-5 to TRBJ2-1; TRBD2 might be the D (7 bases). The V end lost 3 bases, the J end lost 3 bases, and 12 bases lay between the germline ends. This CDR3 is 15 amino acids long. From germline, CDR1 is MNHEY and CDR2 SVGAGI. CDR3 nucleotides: TGTGCCAGCAGTTATGCGGGGGCCTACTACAATGAGCAGTTCTTC. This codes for CASSYAGAYYNEQFF.

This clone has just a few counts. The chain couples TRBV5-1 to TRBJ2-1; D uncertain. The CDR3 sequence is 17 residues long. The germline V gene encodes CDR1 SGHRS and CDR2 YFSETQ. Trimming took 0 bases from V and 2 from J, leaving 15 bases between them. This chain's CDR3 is CASSLGGTLYTYNEQFF. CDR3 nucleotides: TGCGCCAGCAGCTTGGGAGGTACTTTATATACCTACAATGAGCAGTTCTTC.

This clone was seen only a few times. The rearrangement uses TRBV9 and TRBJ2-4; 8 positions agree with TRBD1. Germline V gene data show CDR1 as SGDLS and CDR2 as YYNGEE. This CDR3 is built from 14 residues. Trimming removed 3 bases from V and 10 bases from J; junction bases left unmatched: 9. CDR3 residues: CASSATGESSIQYF. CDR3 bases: TGTGCCAGCAGCGCGACAGGGGAATCTTCGATTCAGTACTTC.

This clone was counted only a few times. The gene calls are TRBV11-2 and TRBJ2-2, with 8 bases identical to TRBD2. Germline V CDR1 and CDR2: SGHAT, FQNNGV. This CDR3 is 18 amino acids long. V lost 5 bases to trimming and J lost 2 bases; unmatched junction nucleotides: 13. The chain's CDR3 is CASSRIPLLAENTGELFF. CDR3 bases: TGTGCCAGCAGCCGAATCCCATTACTAGCGGAAAACACCGGGGAGCTGTTTTTT.

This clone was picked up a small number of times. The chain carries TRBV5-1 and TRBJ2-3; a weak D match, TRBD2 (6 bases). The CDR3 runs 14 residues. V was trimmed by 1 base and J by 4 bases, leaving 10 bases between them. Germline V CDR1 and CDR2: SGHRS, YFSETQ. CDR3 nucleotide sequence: TGCGCCAGCAGCTTGTCTAGCGTCGCAGATACGCAGTATTTT. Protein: CASSLSSVADTQYF.

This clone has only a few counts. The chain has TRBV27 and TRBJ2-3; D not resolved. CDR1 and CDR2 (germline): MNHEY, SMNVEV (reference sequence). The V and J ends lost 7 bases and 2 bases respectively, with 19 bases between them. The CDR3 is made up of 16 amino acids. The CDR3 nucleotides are TGTGCCAGCAATCGAGGCGCCGGGTCGTCCACAGATACGCAGTATTTT. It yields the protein CASNRGAGSSTDTQYF.

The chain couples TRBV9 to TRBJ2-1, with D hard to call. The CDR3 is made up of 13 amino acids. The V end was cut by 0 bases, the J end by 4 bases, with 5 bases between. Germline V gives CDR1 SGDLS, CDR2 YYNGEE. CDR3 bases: TGTGCCAGCAGCGTAGCAGCGTACAATGAGCAGTTCTTC. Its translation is CASSVAAYNEQFF.

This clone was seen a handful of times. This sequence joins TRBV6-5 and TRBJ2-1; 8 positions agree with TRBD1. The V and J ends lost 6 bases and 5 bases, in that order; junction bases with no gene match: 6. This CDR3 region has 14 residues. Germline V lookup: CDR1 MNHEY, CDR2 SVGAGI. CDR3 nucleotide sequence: TGTGCCAGCAGCCGGACAGGGAAGAACAATGAGCAGTTCTTC. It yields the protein CASSRTGKNNEQFF.

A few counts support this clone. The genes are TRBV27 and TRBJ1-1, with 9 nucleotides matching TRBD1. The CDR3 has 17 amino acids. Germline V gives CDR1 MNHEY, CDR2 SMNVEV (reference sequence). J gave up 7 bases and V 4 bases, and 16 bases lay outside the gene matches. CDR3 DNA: TGTGCCAGCAGTTCGATCCTTCTTCGACAGGGGGGGGGTGAAGCTTTCTTT. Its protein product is CASSSILLRQGGGEAFF.

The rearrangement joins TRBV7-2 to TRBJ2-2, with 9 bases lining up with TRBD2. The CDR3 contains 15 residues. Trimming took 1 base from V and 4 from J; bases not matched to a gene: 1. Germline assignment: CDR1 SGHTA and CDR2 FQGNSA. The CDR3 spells CASSLVLAGTGELFF. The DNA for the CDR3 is TGTGCCAGCAGCTTAGTACTAGCGGGCACCGGGGAGCTGTTTTTT.

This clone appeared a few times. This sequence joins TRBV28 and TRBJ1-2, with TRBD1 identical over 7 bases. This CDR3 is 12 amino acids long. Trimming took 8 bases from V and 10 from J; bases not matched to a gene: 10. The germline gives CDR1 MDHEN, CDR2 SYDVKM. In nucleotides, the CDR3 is TGTGCCAGCTACAGGGGCGCCCGGGACTACACCTTC. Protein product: CASYRGARDYTF.

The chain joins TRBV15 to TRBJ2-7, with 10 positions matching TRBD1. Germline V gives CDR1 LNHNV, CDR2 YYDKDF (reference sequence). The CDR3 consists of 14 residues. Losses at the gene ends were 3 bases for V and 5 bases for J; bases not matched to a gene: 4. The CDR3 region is CATSRDRGSHEQYF. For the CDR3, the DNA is TGTGCCACCAGCAGGGACAGGGGGTCCCACGAGCAGTACTTC.

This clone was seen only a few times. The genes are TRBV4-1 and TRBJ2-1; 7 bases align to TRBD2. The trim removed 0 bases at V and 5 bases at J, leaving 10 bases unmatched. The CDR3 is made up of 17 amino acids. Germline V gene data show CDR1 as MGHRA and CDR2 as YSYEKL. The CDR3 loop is CASSQEGWRGKDNEQFF. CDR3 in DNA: TGCGCCAGCAGCCAAGAAGGATGGCGGGGGAAAGACAATGAGCAGTTCTTC.

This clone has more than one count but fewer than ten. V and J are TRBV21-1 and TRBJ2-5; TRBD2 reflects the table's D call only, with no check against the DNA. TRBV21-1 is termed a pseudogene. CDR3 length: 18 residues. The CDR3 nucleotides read TGTGCCAGCAGCAAAGCTCGCTCTGGCGGGGGGGCCCAGGAGACCCAGTACTTC. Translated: CASSKARSGGGAQETQYF.

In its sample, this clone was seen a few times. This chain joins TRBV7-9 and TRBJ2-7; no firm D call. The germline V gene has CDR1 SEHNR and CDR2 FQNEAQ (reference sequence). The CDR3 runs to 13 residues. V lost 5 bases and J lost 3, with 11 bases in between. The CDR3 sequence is CASSPIGHYEQYF. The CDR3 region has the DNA TGTGCCAGCAGCCCTATTGGGCACTACGAGCAGTACTTC.